This entry concerns a single T cell receptor (beta chain). The antigen is undetermined. This entry is derived from a study of cytomegalovirus exposure and HLA in healthy donors. Study results and limitations: In vitro testing confirmed three CMV-associated chains as specific for CMV antigens. The classifier, whose performance was assessed in both the original and validation cohorts, reportedly diagnosed cytomegalovirus status with high specificity and sensitivity. Most TCRs appeared rarely, but some public TCRs recurred in many donors.

V lost 2 bases to trimming and J lost 4 bases, with 8 bases between them. This CDR3 comprises 13 residues. CDR1 is MDHEN and CDR2 is SYDVKM in the germline V gene. The method was immunoSEQ multiplex PCR; TCRdb's version includes in-frame clones alone and lacks a portion of them. The sample contains some 260,000 clones, around 91% of which appear only once. It was the approximately 130-subject validation cohort, separate from the roughly 700-subject first cohort, to which the donors belonged. The rearrangement joins TRBV28 to TRBJ1-2; a weak D match, TRBD1 (5 bases). The source of this sequence is a woman aged 30 to 39 in good health and CMV-seronegative. Specimen: PBMCs. The CDR3 spells CASSLQGIYGYTF. The CDR3 region has the DNA TGTGCCAGCAGTTTACAGGGAATCTATGGCTACACCTTC.